This T cell receptor (beta chain) came from a study of shared clonotypes between healthy human individuals. Notes on the study in general: The authors sampled blood alone, and tissue repertoires likely differ.

Only in-frame clones appear in the TCRdb table, and some are missing; sequencing was by immunoSEQ multiplex PCR. The sample comprises about 1 million clones, roughly 80% of which are singletons, and 1.4% rests with the top ten. As concerns this clone: Antigen: not known.

Germline CDR1 and CDR2: SGHDT and YYEEEE. With V trimmed by 7 bases and J by 5 bases, 10 bases remained unmatched. The CDR3 has 14 amino acids. The study drew all its donors from Caucasian adults living in Nashville, Tennessee. The chain joins TRBV5-6 to TRBJ2-5; TRBD1 matches 8 bases. This clonotype originated in a man aged 18 to 30 in good health. What was sequenced was memory CD4+ T cells sorted from blood. Specified subset: CD45RA-negative fraction. DNA for the CDR3: TGTGCCAGCTGCATCAGGGGGCTGAAGGAGACCCAGTACTTC. It is translated as CASCIRGLKETQYF. The whole variable domain, remainder taken from reference TRBV5-6 and TRBJ2-5, is DAGVTQSPTHLIKTRGQQVTLRCSPKSGHDTVSWYQQALGQGPQFIFQYYEEEERQRGNFPDRFSGHQFPNYSSELNVNALLLGDSALYLCASCIRGLKETQYFGPGTRLLVL.